These 22 T cell receptor beta chains came from one sample sequenced in a study of T cells in Graves' hyperthyroidism and ophthalmopathy. Template material for amplifying TCR beta CDR3 regions consisted of RNA transcripts. Using the HTBI primer set, a first-round RT-PCR was run on the TCR CDR3. A single record per CDR3 protein comes from TCRdb applying MiXCR to the multiplex PCR reads. The sample has hundreds of thousands of distinct CDR3 sequences; 16% are singletons. Sequenced input: blood. Receptors originate from a woman aged 18 to 35 with Graves' hyperthyroidism.

This clonotype was seen at least ten times. The chain links TRBV20-1 to TRBJ2-7; 7 nucleotides line up with TRBD2. Per germline, CDR1 DFQATT and CDR2 SNEGSKA (reference sequence). This CDR3 has 15 residues. With V trimmed by 1 base and J by 5 bases, 11 bases remained unmatched. This CDR3 is CSARAPSGGDHEQYF. Here the CDR3 DNA reads TGCAGTGCTAGAGCCCCTAGCGGCGGGGACCACGAGCAGTACTTC.

At least ten counts were recorded for this clonotype. This sequence joins TRBV20-1 and TRBJ2-5; D gene uncertain. The CDR3 totals 13 residues. Looked up from germline, CDR1 is DFQATT and CDR2 is SNEGSKA (reference sequence). V was cut by 1 base and J by 5 bases, with 11 bases left in between. Here the CDR3 reads CSARAPGLETQYF. DNA of the CDR3: TGCAGTGCTAGAGCCCCTGGTTTGGAGACCCAGTACTTC.

This clonotype was observed a few times. The genes are TRBV7-9 and TRBJ1-4, with 8 bases matching TRBD1. V was pared by 3 bases and J by 5 bases, with 2 bases of the junction left unmatched. The CDR3 is made up of 14 amino acids. Germline loops: CDR1 SEHNR, CDR2 FQNEAQ (reference sequence). The CDR3 DNA follows: TGTGCCAGCAGCTTGGACAGGGCAAATGAAAAACTGTTTTTT. It yields the protein CASSLDRANEKLFF.

This sequence joins TRBV29-1 and TRBJ2-7; TRBD1 agrees at 10 bases. Germline CDR1 is SQVTM and CDR2 is ANQGSEA. This CDR3 has 16 residues. J lost 2 bases, V lost 0 bases, and 7 bases had no gene match. Here the CDR3 DNA reads TGCAGCGTTGAAGATCCGGGGACAGGGGTTCCCTACGAGCAGTACTTC. It encodes CSVEDPGTGVPYEQYF.

This clonotype was picked up a small number of times. This chain uses TRBV7-2 with TRBJ2-7; TRBD2 aligns across 13 bases. V dropped 2 bases and J dropped 3; count of bases not matched to a gene: 19. This CDR3 has 21 residues. CDR1 is SGHTA, CDR2 FQGNSA, per germline. The CDR3 is CASSLIVRGLAGIRTHYEQYF. The CDR3 DNA follows: TGTGCCAGCAGCTTAATTGTCAGGGGACTAGCGGGAATAAGGACTCACTACGAGCAGTACTTC. The full variable domain, rest sourced from reference TRBV7-2 and TRBJ2-7, is GAGVSQSPSNKVTEKGKDVELRCDPISGHTALYWYRQSLGQGLEFLIYFQGNSAPDKSGLPSDRFSAERTGGSVSTLTIQRTQQEDSAVYLCASSLIVRGLAGIRTHYEQYFGPGTRLTVT.

This clonotype was observed many times. The chain recombines TRBV2 with TRBJ1-2; D unresolved. Trimming cost V 6 bases and J 1 base, with 12 bases left between them. The CDR3 spans 14 residues. The germline gives CDR1 SNHLY, CDR2 FYNNEI. The CDR3 region has the DNA TGTGCCAGCAGAGGTAGACGGCTTAACTATGGCTACACCTTC. Its translation: CASRGRRLNYGYTF.

This clonotype was observed many times. V usage is TRBV6-1 and J usage is TRBJ2-6; 10 bases fit TRBD1. Germline values: CDR1 MNHNS, CDR2 SASEGT. The CDR3 totals 18 residues. With V trimmed by 3 bases and J by 0 bases, 5 bases remained unmatched. The CDR3 nucleotides are TGTGCCAGCAGTGACCGACAGGGGGCCCGCTCTGGGGCCAACGTCCTGACTTTC. This gives the protein CASSDRQGARSGANVLTF.

This clonotype was recorded a few times. A clone one base away is much larger, so this may be a read error. V and J are TRBV7-9 and TRBJ2-7; D is possibly TRBD1 (5 bases). V was trimmed by 1 base and J by 2 bases, leaving 6 bases between them. From germline, CDR1 is SEHNR and CDR2 FQNEAQ (reference sequence). CDR3 length: 13 amino acids. The chain's CDR3 is CASSLGTPYEQYF. The CDR3 nucleotides read TGTGCCAGCAGCTTAGGGACACCCTACGAGCAGTACTTC.

The chain recombines TRBV4-3 with TRBJ1-3; D is perhaps TRBD1 (5 bases). Germline lookup yields CDR1 LGHNA and CDR2 YSLEER. The ends were cut back, 2 bases at V and 0 bases at J, with 11 bases in the middle. The CDR3 covers 16 residues. CDR3 coding DNA: TGCGCCAGCAGCCAATCGGGACTTCTCTCTGGAAACACCATATATTTT. It encodes CASSQSGLLSGNTIYF.

In this sample, this clonotype turned up many times. The rearrangement joins TRBV10-3 to TRBJ2-1, with 9 bases that match TRBD2. CDR1 and CDR2 from the germline V gene are ENHRY and SYGVKD. Trimming took 2 bases from V and 4 from J; bases not matched to a gene: 3. This CDR3 is 15 amino acids long. CDR3 in DNA: TGTGCCATCAGTGAGGTAGCGGGGGCGTACAATGAGCAGTTCTTC. Translated: CAISEVAGAYNEQFF.

This clonotype was counted at least ten times. This chain links TRBV28 with TRBJ1-1; D possibly corresponds to TRBD1 (5 bases). CDR3 length equals 14 residues. Germline V gene lookup returns CDR1 MDHEN and CDR2 SYDVKM. Between the trimmed V and J ends, which lost 1 base and 1 base, there was a span of 7 bases. The CDR3 here is CASSLSGANTEAFF. CDR3 nucleotide sequence: TGTGCCAGCAGTTTATCCGGGGCGAACACTGAAGCTTTCTTT.

As to this clonotype: A read error may be the cause here, since a much bigger clone is one base away. The chain uses TRBV7-6 and TRBJ2-1, with D possibly TRBD2 on 6 matching bases. The germline gives CDR1 SGHVS, CDR2 FNYEAQ. CDR3 size: 12 residues. CDR3 sequence: CASSLGLVEQLF. CDR3 DNA: TGTGCCAGCAGCTTAGGACTAGTTGAGCAGCTCTTC.

There are many counts of this clonotype. The CDR3 protein is CASSLYGTTNTGELFF. The CDR3 coding sequence is TGTGCCAGCAGTTTATATGGCACCACGAACACCGGGGAGCTGTTTTTT. The rearrangement joins TRBV28 to TRBJ2-2; D is undetermined. The ends were cut back, 1 base at V and 0 bases at J, with 9 bases in the middle. This CDR3 comprises 16 residues. The germline V gene has CDR1 MDHEN and CDR2 SYDVKM.

The rearrangement joins TRBV30 to TRBJ2-3; 7 nucleotides agree with TRBD1. Losses at the gene ends were 0 bases for V and 0 bases for J; bases not matched to a gene: 6. Germline lookup yields CDR1 GTSNPN and CDR2 SVGIG (reference sequence). This CDR3 is built from 16 residues. The DNA of the CDR3 is TGTGCCTGGAGTGTAGGGGGCAGGACAAGCACAGATACGCAGTATTTT. As protein: CAWSVGGRTSTDTQYF.

The chain carries TRBV20-1 and TRBJ2-7, with 8 bases matching TRBD2. There are 14 residues in the CDR3. Germline loops: CDR1 DFQATT, CDR2 SNEGSKA (reference sequence). After removal of 4 bases from V and 2 bases from J, the junction contained 7 bases not matched to a gene. CDR3 in amino acids: CSATSGSQTYEQYF. The CDR3 coding sequence is TGCAGTGCTACGAGCGGGAGCCAAACCTACGAGCAGTACTTC.

This clonotype was found many times. The genes are TRBV7-2 and TRBJ2-7, with 9 bases identical to TRBD2. This CDR3 is 18 amino acids long. The V gene's germline CDR1 is SGHTA and CDR2 FQGNSA. The V and J ends lost 1 base and 6 bases, in that order; junction bases with no gene match: 16. CDR3 nucleotides: TGTGCCAGCAGCTTAGTAGGGACTAGCCGATTGGTGGTCCTCGAGCAGTACTTC. It is translated as CASSLVGTSRLVVLEQYF.

This rearrangement joins TRBV2 to TRBJ2-6; D is unresolved. Between the trimmed V and J ends, which lost 7 bases and 0 bases, there was a span of 10 bases. Germline loops: CDR1 SNHLY, CDR2 FYNNEI. This CDR3 is 15 amino acids long. CDR3 in amino acids: CASIPLHSGANVLTF. DNA for the CDR3: TGTGCCAGCATCCCGCTGCACTCTGGGGCCAACGTCCTGACTTTC.

This clonotype occurred many times. The V call is TRBV2, the J call TRBJ1-4, with D possibly being TRBD1 (5 bases). The CDR3 length is 14 residues. Germline values: CDR1 SNHLY, CDR2 FYNNEI. V shed 8 bases and J shed 7 bases, with 17 bases lying between them. In nucleotides, the CDR3 is TGTGCCAGCTCGGGGGATTCGGTGGGTGAAAAACTGTTTTTT. This gives the protein CASSGDSVGEKLFF.

The chain combines TRBV7-6 with TRBJ1-4; 7 bases are shared with TRBD1. CDR3 length: 16 residues. CDR1 and CDR2 from the germline V gene are SGHVS and FNYEAQ. The V and J ends lost 5 bases and 8 bases, in that order; junction bases with no gene match: 14. The DNA of the CDR3 is TGTGCCAGCAGCCCCAAACTGACAGGGTTGGGGGAAAAACTGTTTTTT. Translating gives CASSPKLTGLGEKLFF.

The chain combines TRBV20-1 with TRBJ1-6, with 7 bases lining up with TRBD1. V gave up 0 bases and J gave up 0 bases; unmatched junction bases: 5. The CDR3 extends over 17 amino acids. Germline CDR1 and CDR2: DFQATT and SNEGSKA (reference sequence). CDR3 DNA sequence: TGCAGTGCTAGAGAGATACAGGGGCCCTCCTATAATTCACCCCTCCACTTT. It translates to CSAREIQGPSYNSPLHF.

This clonotype has a count of ten or more. The chain recombines TRBV20-1 with TRBJ2-1; 13 bases align to TRBD2. This CDR3 is 15 amino acids long. The V and J ends lost 3 bases and 7 bases, in that order; junction bases with no gene match: 6. Germline CDR1 DFQATT, CDR2 SNEGSKA (reference sequence). CDR3 coding DNA: TGCAGTGCTAGGGCCGGGACTAGCGGGGATAATGAGCAGTTCTTC. It encodes CSARAGTSGDNEQFF.

This clonotype came up a few times. This chain uses TRBV3-1 with TRBJ1-2; the D is unclear. V was cut by 1 base and J by 3 bases, with 15 bases left in between. The CDR3 contains 16 residues. Germline V gene lookup returns CDR1 LGHDT and CDR2 YNNKEL (reference sequence). Here the CDR3 reads CASSQGKGGLHYGYTF. CDR3 bases: TGTGCCAGCAGCCAAGGGAAGGGAGGTTTACACTATGGCTACACCTTC.